One and the same sample provided the 14 T cell receptor beta chains below, sequenced in a study of blood T cell repertoires in COVID-19. Profiled with immunoSEQ multiplex PCR; TCRdb holds only in-frame clones, not every one. The table lists roughly 250,000 clones, about 86% of them singletons, with around 14% in the top ten. The sequenced sample consisted of peripheral blood. The receptors were gathered from a person aged 70 to 79 with COVID-19, enrolled during active disease.

This chain connects TRBV7-9 to TRBJ1-5; D unresolved. The germline V gene has CDR1 SEHNR and CDR2 FQNEAQ (reference sequence). This CDR3 is 16 amino acids long. Trimming stripped 2 bases from V and 9 bases from J, with 20 bases between. The DNA of the CDR3 is TGTGCCAGCAGCTTAAGGATCGGGTTACGGGATCTGCCCCAGCATTTT. Translating it yields CASSLRIGLRDLPQHF.

V is TRBV28 and J is TRBJ1-2; 8 nucleotides match TRBD1. The CDR3 has 15 amino acids. The V and J ends lost 4 bases and 3 bases, in that order; junction bases with no gene match: 7. From germline, CDR1 is MDHEN and CDR2 SYDVKM. This CDR3 is CASSSNNRGYYGYTF. Here the CDR3 DNA reads TGTGCCAGCAGTTCGAACAACAGGGGGTACTATGGCTACACCTTC.

The rearrangement uses TRBV6-2 or TRBV6-3 and TRBJ1-5; tentative D call: TRBD1 (5 bases). V was pared by 6 bases and J by 12 bases, with 24 bases between. This CDR3 has 15 residues. CDR1 and CDR2 from the germline V gene are MNHEY and SVGEGT. The CDR3 sequence is CASSPYPMGGTHQHF. For the CDR3, the DNA is TGTGCCAGCAGCCCCTACCCCATGGGAGGGACCCACCAGCATTTT.

The genes are TRBV20-1 and TRBJ2-2, with no clear D. V was pared by 8 bases and J by 2 bases, with 6 bases between. The CDR3 consists of 11 residues. Germline V gene data show CDR1 as DFQATT and CDR2 as SNEGSKA (reference sequence). CDR3 protein: CSLVNTGELFF. The DNA for the CDR3 is TGCAGTCTTGTAAACACCGGGGAGCTGTTTTTT.

The V call is TRBV3-1 (or the pseudogene TRBV3-2), the J call TRBJ1-1, with unresolved D. Germline-derived CDR1 and CDR2 are LGHDT and YNNKEL (reference sequence). The V and J ends lost 5 bases and 4 bases respectively, with 14 bases between them. This CDR3 contains 14 residues. The CDR3 sequence is CASSFPGKPTEAFF. CDR3 nucleotide sequence: TGTGCCAGCAGCTTCCCGGGGAAGCCCACTGAAGCTTTCTTT.

This sequence joins TRBV11-3 and TRBJ2-1; 8 nucleotides align to TRBD2. The junction had 9 bases not matched to a gene; V was cut back by 5 bases and J by 12 bases. The CDR3 spans 13 residues. Germline V gene lookup returns CDR1 SGHNT and CDR2 YENEEA. CDR3 sequence reads: CASSLFAGGGQFF. CDR3 DNA: TGTGCCAGCAGCCTCTTTGCGGGGGGAGGGCAGTTCTTC.

In its sample, this clone was seen once. The J gene is TRBJ1-1, the V gene TRBV14; 8 bases map to TRBD1. Germline V gene lookup returns CDR1 SGHDN and CDR2 FVKESK. V shed 6 bases, J shed 5 bases, and the junction held 11 bases outside the gene matches. The CDR3 consists of 15 residues. This chain's CDR3 is CASSTQGALRTEAFF. CDR3 bases: TGTGCCAGCAGTACCCAGGGGGCGCTTAGAACTGAAGCTTTCTTT. The whole variable domain, remainder taken from reference TRBV14 and TRBJ1-1, is EAGVTQFPSHSVIEKGQTVTLRCDPISGHDNLYWYRRVMGKEIKFLLHFVKESKQDESGMPNNRFLAERTGGTYSTLKVQPAELEDSGVYFCASSTQGALRTEAFFGQGTRLTVV.

This clone was observed a handful of times. The CDR3 DNA sequence: TGTGCCAGCAGTTTATTAGGCAGGGGACCCTACGAGCAGTACTTC. This translates into CASSLLGRGPYEQYF. The genes are TRBV27 and TRBJ2-7; D is perhaps TRBD1 (6 bases). V was shortened by 1 base and J by 2 bases, with 12 bases between the two germline ends. Looked up from germline, CDR1 is MNHEY and CDR2 is SMNVEV (reference sequence). The length of the CDR3 is 15 residues.

The chain is built from TRBV19 and TRBJ2-5; D gene uncertain. The CDR3 consists of 15 residues. The germline gives CDR1 LNHDA, CDR2 SQIVND (reference sequence). V lost 1 base to trimming and J lost 1 base, with 10 bases between them. In DNA, the CDR3 is TGTGCCAGTAGTATAGGAGGCTTGATCCAAGAGACCCAGTACTTC. Protein product: CASSIGGLIQETQYF.

This clone was recorded once. The genes are TRBV7-2 and TRBJ2-7; 12 positions match TRBD1. CDR1 SGHTA and CDR2 FQGNSA come from the germline V gene. This CDR3 contains 15 residues. V trimming: 4 bases; J trimming: 4 bases; junction bases outside the gene matches: 5. The CDR3: CASSWGTGGAYEQYF. The CDR3, as DNA: TGTGCCAGCAGCTGGGGGACAGGGGGCGCGTACGAGCAGTACTTC. The whole variable domain, filled in from reference TRBV7-2 and TRBJ2-7, reads GAGVSQSPSNKVTEKGKDVELRCDPISGHTALYWYRQSLGQGLEFLIYFQGNSAPDKSGLPSDRFSAERTGGSVSTLTIQRTQQEDSAVYLCASSWGTGGAYEQYFGPGTRLTVT.

CDR3 nucleotides: TGTGCCAGCAGGGGACAGGCAGAGGGGAACACTGAAGCTTTCTTT. This gives the protein CASRGQAEGNTEAFF. The chain couples TRBV3-1 (or the pseudogene TRBV3-2) to TRBJ1-1; 8 bases match TRBD1. Germline CDR1 and CDR2: LGHDT and YNNKEL (reference sequence). The CDR3 has 15 residues. V lost 6 bases and J lost 1; bases outside the gene matches: 7.

The genes are TRBV2 and TRBJ1-6; 11 bases map to TRBD1. Losses at the gene ends were 8 bases for V and 11 bases for J; bases not matched to a gene: 8. Germline V CDR1 and CDR2: SNHLY, FYNNEI. The CDR3 length is 14 residues. The CDR3 DNA is TGTGCCAGCGGGGGACAGGGGGGAGGAACACCCCTCCACTTT. This gives the protein CASGGQGGGTPLHF.

The CDR3 DNA is TGTGCCAGCAGCTTATCCCCAACTGAGACCCAGTACTTC. This encodes CASSLSPTETQYF. The gene calls are TRBV7-3 and TRBJ2-5; D uncertain. The V and J ends lost 2 bases and 5 bases respectively, with 9 bases between them. The CDR3 runs 13 residues. Germline values: CDR1 SGHTA, CDR2 FQGTGA.

This clone was observed a handful of times. The CDR3 nucleotides are TGTGCCACCATGAGGGGACAGGGAGCCACAGATACGCAGTATTTT. Its protein is CATMRGQGATDTQYF. The chain recombines TRBV28 with TRBJ2-3; TRBD1 aligns across 9 bases. The ends lost 10 bases at V and 2 bases at J; junction bases unmatched: 10. Germline V gene lookup returns CDR1 MDHEN and CDR2 SYDVKM. The CDR3 is made up of 15 amino acids.